This TCR beta chain was sequenced for a study of blood T cell repertoires in COVID-19 (dated by TCRdb to 2019 to 2021). In the study overall: The collaborator samples originated in the United States, Italy and Spain and spanned the acute and convalescent phases of COVID-19. Samples came from the ongoing ImmuneRACE study (first 160 participants) plus 1,254 subjects from 6 global collaborators. A de-identified subject ID, COVID-19 status, age in years and sex were almost always included in the sample metadata. The prospective study material was composed of cDNA or gDNA derived from T cells, B-cell-depleted T cells, or PBMCs. Where available, HLA class I and class II types were taken from metadata supplied by the sample provider and were not determined by assay-based typing. The repertoires were made available in a free public database intended to serve as a resource for research on the immune response to SARS-CoV-2. Deeply sampled blood TCRbeta repertoires from subjects exposed to, actively infected with, or recovered from COVID-19 were included in the dataset. The full study reports these points: How much clinical and demographic metadata was included differed by source and by participant, and the metadata was provided uncurated.

This clone was recorded once. The clone's antigen remains unknown. No per-base quality is available; no much larger clone lies one base away. TCRbeta CDR3 regions were amplified from genomic DNA using the immunoSEQ Assay, a bias-controlled multiplex PCR. In the original analysis: Nucleated cell counts per sample were estimated from amplification of reference gene primers within the assay. To quantify the absolute abundance of each unique TCRbeta CDR3 rearrangement, sequence reads were collapsed and filtered. For each sample, productive Simpson clonality was calculated by taking the square root of Simpson's diversity index across productive rearrangements. The immuneACCESS repertoire file appears here via TCRdb, limited to in-frame rearrangements. These files lack a portion of the clones; in checked studies, under half of the deficit traces to unresolved V genes, and the cause of the others is not known. The DNA was the basis for D and trimming; V, J and clone size are from that table. The sample has approximately 80,000 clones on record, 88% of them singletons. The ten largest clones capture roughly 45% of the sample.

Trimming removed 4 bases from V and 2 bases from J; the gene matches leave 5 bases unexplained. The CDR3 spans 16 residues, from the cysteine through the phenylalanine. Only the CDR3 region is kept as DNA, spanning 48 bases read in frame from base 1. From a lookup of the germline V gene (reference sequence), CDR1 and CDR2 are LNHDA and SQIVND. Whole blood was collected in K2EDTA tubes by collaborating institutions according to the institutions' own protocols. For TCRbeta analysis, collaborators shipped samples in one of three forms: frozen whole blood, isolated PBMCs, or DNA extracted from either of those sample types.

Rearrangement joined TRBV19 to TRBJ2-4; a stretch of 10 junction bases matches TRBD1. The specimen was peripheral blood. This sequence was found in a human donor in a cohort sampled during active COVID-19. The DNA is TGTGCCAGTAGTACCCAGACAGGGGGCTCCAAAAACATTCAGTACTTC. Translation gives CASSTQTGGSKNIQYF.